This section outlines one TCR beta chain sequence together with its context. This entry is derived from a study of molecular identifiers for immune sequencing clone quantification. Trimming took off 4 bases at V and 2 bases at J, with 6 bases between the two ends. This CDR3 has 12 amino acids. Germline values: CDR1 MNHEY, CDR2 SVGEGT. TCRdb called the PCR reads again in MiXCR, with one record for every CDR3 protein. This sample carries 100,000 or so distinct CDR3 sequences, about 35% of them seen once, and the ten largest clones take less than 5.5%. Specimen: naive CD8+ T cells from blood, with Jurkat cell RNA spiked in. This sample's subset: FACS-sorted CD8+CD4-CCR7+CD45RA+ naive T cells. The chain has TRBV6-2 or TRBV6-3 and TRBJ2-7; D is undetermined. This sequence was found in a human donor in good health. Some libraries in this study had Jurkat cell RNA spiked in. CDR3 region: CASSFQAYEQYF. The CDR3 nucleotides read TGTGCCAGCAGTTTTCAAGCCTACGAGCAGTACTTC.